The next 31 T cell receptor beta chains were all read from a single sample in a study of cytomegalovirus exposure and HLA in healthy donors. The PCR had 60 Vbeta and 13 Jbeta primers. Assay: immunoSEQ multiplex PCR; the TCRdb copy retains only in-frame clones and omits some. The sample has about 94,000 clones, about 62% seen once; the top ten hold under 4%. Sequencing was performed on PBMCs. All receptors derive from a man aged 30-40 years in good health and CMV-seronegative.

The table lists this clone with a count of one. The chain links TRBV18 to TRBJ2-4; D is unresolved. V lost 3 bases, J lost 0 bases, and 15 bases lay in between. In germline, CDR1 is KGHSH, CDR2 LQKENI. The CDR3 spans 17 residues. The DNA for the CDR3 is TGTGCCAGCTCACCCCGATTTGGAGAGCTAGCCAAAAACATTCAGTACTTC. Its protein product is CASSPRFGELAKNIQYF.

V usage is TRBV7-9 and J usage is TRBJ2-3; a weak D match, TRBD2 (5 bases). Deletions cut 3 bases from V and 0 bases from J, with 13 bases between. The CDR3 runs to 16 residues. CDR1 is SEHNR, CDR2 FQNEAQ, per germline (reference sequence). CDR3 in DNA: TGTGCCAGCAGCTTGGAAGGGAGTTTCAGCACAGATACGCAGTATTTT. This sequence encodes CASSLEGSFSTDTQYF.

This chain joins TRBV27 and TRBJ2-7; D perhaps matches TRBD2 (5 bases). Germline V gene sequence: CDR1 MNHEY, CDR2 SMNVEV (reference sequence). This CDR3 contains 13 residues. V lost 5 bases to trimming and J lost 0 bases, with 8 bases between them. The CDR3 loop reads CASSEGYSYEQYF. The CDR3, as DNA: TGTGCCAGCAGTGAGGGATACTCCTACGAGCAGTACTTC.

The J gene is TRBJ1-5, the V gene TRBV4-3; D gene unclear. The CDR3 runs to 14 residues. The germline V and J ends were trimmed by 0 bases and 3 bases, with 6 bases remaining between them. CDR1 is LGHNA and CDR2 is YSLEER in the germline V gene. CDR3 residues: CASSQDRFNQPQHF. The CDR3 DNA reads as TGCGCCAGCAGCCAAGACAGATTCAATCAGCCCCAGCATTTT.

The chain is built from TRBV23-1 and TRBJ1-5; 9 bases align to TRBD1. TRBV23-1 is sorted into the ORF group, with uncertain function. CDR3 length: 17 amino acids. V trimming: 5 bases; J trimming: 4 bases; junction bases outside the gene matches: 12. CDR3 bases: TGCGCCAGCAGTGAAGGGACAGGGTCGGGAACGAATCAGCCCCAGCATTTT. Residues: CASSEGTGSGTNQPQHF.

This chain connects TRBV9 to TRBJ2-3; possibly TRBD2 for D (5 bases). The germline V and J ends were trimmed by 6 bases and 6 bases, with 26 bases remaining between them. Germline lookup yields CDR1 SGDLS and CDR2 YYNGEE. The CDR3 runs 17 residues. The DNA for the CDR3 is TGTGCCAGCACAGTGGGTGCGGCGGGCGAGGGAAGGGATACGCAGTATTTT. Protein: CASTVGAAGEGRDTQYF.

The V call is TRBV6-1, the J call TRBJ2-2, with TRBD2 matching 9 bases. Germline values: CDR1 MNHNS, CDR2 SASEGT. CDR3 size: 14 residues. The V gene end was trimmed by 7 bases and the J gene end by 6 bases; junction bases not matched to a gene: 6. The CDR3 sequence is CASTRTSEPGELFF. The CDR3 coding sequence is TGTGCCAGCACCCGGACTAGCGAGCCCGGGGAGCTGTTTTTT.

This clone has only a few counts. J is TRBJ1-2 and V is TRBV15; maybe TRBD1 (5 bases). Germline assignment: CDR1 LNHNV and CDR2 YYDKDF (reference sequence). V was shortened by 2 bases and J by 8 bases, with 15 bases between the two germline ends. The CDR3 sequence is 14 residues long. The CDR3 is CATSRPDTTGGYTF. Here the CDR3 DNA reads TGTGCCACCAGCAGACCGGACACAACGGGCGGCTACACCTTC.

This rearrangement joins TRBV30 to TRBJ2-2; 13 bases align to TRBD2. The junction had 7 bases not matched to a gene; V was cut back by 2 bases and J by 1 base. The CDR3 runs 18 residues. Germline V lookup: CDR1 GTSNPN, CDR2 SVGIG (reference sequence). The CDR3 loop is CAWSSPGLAGLNTGELFF. The CDR3 DNA follows: TGTGCCTGGAGTTCCCCGGGACTAGCGGGGCTGAACACCGGGGAGCTGTTTTTT.

The V and J genes are TRBV5-4 and TRBJ1-2; 9 bases match TRBD1. The germline V gene has CDR1 SGHNT and CDR2 YYREEE (reference sequence). V shed 0 bases and J 5 bases; nucleotides not matched to a gene: 8. The CDR3 totals 16 residues. The DNA for the CDR3 is TGTGCCAGCAGCTTGGTAGTGGGACAGGGAGCATATGGCTACACCTTC. As protein: CASSLVVGQGAYGYTF.

The chain couples TRBV7-3 to TRBJ2-2, with D possibly being TRBD1 (6 bases). With 5 bases removed from V and 2 bases from J, the gap between germline ends came to 21 bases. The germline V gene has CDR1 SGHTA and CDR2 FQGTGA. The CDR3 sequence is 18 residues long. DNA for the CDR3: TGTGCCAGCAGCCTGGTCTCGGGACAACGACTTAACACCGGGGAGCTGTTTTTT. It yields the protein CASSLVSGQRLNTGELFF.

The rearrangement uses TRBV5-1 and TRBJ2-7, with 11 bases lining up with TRBD1. V lost 2 bases and J lost 4; bases outside the gene matches: 8. CDR3 length equals 16 residues. CDR1 and CDR2 from the germline V gene are SGHRS and YFSETQ. The CDR3 DNA sequence: TGCGCCAGCAGCTTAGACGCCGGGACAGGGGGATACGAGCAGTACTTC. Protein: CASSLDAGTGGYEQYF.

V usage is TRBV5-6 and J usage is TRBJ2-7; 8 bases align to TRBD1. V was pared by 4 bases and J by 8 bases, with 8 bases of the junction left unmatched. The CDR3 is 13 residues long. Germline lookup yields CDR1 SGHDT and CDR2 YYEEEE. The CDR3 loop reads CASSPGTGFQQYF. DNA of the CDR3: TGTGCCAGCAGCCCCGGGACAGGATTTCAGCAGTACTTC.

J is TRBJ1-2 and V is TRBV7-3, with 8 bases that match TRBD1. Trimming cost V 2 bases and J 4 bases; bases outside gene matches: 18. Germline loops: CDR1 SGHTA, CDR2 FQGTGA. This CDR3 has 19 amino acids. This CDR3 is CASSLYPPDRVEIVYGYTF. The CDR3 nucleotides read TGTGCCAGCAGCTTATACCCGCCGGACAGGGTGGAAATAGTCTATGGCTACACCTTC.

With respect to this clone: Different DNA sequences within this sample yield the same CDR3. The rearrangement joins TRBV27 to TRBJ2-7; TRBD2 agrees at 7 bases. This CDR3 contains 14 residues. The germline CDR1 and CDR2 sequences are MNHEY and SMNVEV (reference sequence). Losses at the gene ends were 2 bases for V and 2 bases for J; bases not matched to a gene: 3. CDR3 sequence: CASSLAGRAYEQYF. The CDR3 coding sequence is TGTGCCAGCAGTTTAGCGGGGAGGGCCTACGAGCAGTACTTC.

The V and J genes are TRBV5-1 and TRBJ2-2, with D possibly matching TRBD2 (6 bases). CDR1 SGHRS and CDR2 YFSETQ come from the germline V gene. Trimming took off 4 bases at V and 0 bases at J, with 13 bases between the two ends. This CDR3 has 16 residues. CDR3 DNA: TGCGCCAGCAGCCTGCCGGGAGTCCCGAACACCGGGGAGCTGTTTTTT. It is translated as CASSLPGVPNTGELFF. Full variable domain (remainder filled in from reference TRBV5-1 and TRBJ2-2): KAGVTQTPRYLIKTRGQQVTLSCSPISGHRSVSWYQQTPGQGLQFLFEYFSETQRNKGNFPGRFSGRQFSNSRSEMNVSTLELGDSALYLCASSLPGVPNTGELFFGEGSRLTVL.

A few counts support this clone. This chain joins TRBV5-1 and TRBJ2-3; 11 bases are shared with TRBD1. The trim removed 3 bases at V and 0 bases at J, leaving 9 bases unmatched. Germline lookup yields CDR1 SGHRS and CDR2 YFSETQ. The CDR3 extends over 18 amino acids. The CDR3 coding sequence is TGCGCCAGCAGCTCCCCGGGACAGGGGGGGGATAGCACAGATACGCAGTATTTT. The encoded protein is CASSSPGQGGDSTDTQYF.

The rearrangement links TRBV12-5 to TRBJ1-5; D gene unclear. Germline V gene data show CDR1 as LGHNT and CDR2 as FRNRAP. Trimming took 3 bases from V and 4 from J, leaving 10 bases between them. The CDR3 has 14 amino acids. In nucleotides, the CDR3 is TGTGCTAGTGGTTTAGCGGGATCTAATCAGCCCCAGCATTTT. Its protein is CASGLAGSNQPQHF.

This clone was seen a few times. The V call is TRBV18, the J call TRBJ2-7, with TRBD1 identical over 7 bases. V gave up 5 bases and J gave up 4 bases; unmatched junction bases: 2. CDR1 is KGHSH and CDR2 is LQKENI in the germline V gene. CDR3 length equals 12 residues. This CDR3 is CASSATGYEQYF. Here the CDR3 DNA reads TGTGCCAGCTCAGCGACAGGGTACGAGCAGTACTTC.

The genes are TRBV2 and TRBJ2-4; the D is unclear. Germline V gene lookup returns CDR1 SNHLY and CDR2 FYNNEI. This CDR3 has 16 residues. V was clipped by 4 bases and J by 0 bases, with 13 bases between them. CDR3 bases: TGTGCCAGCAGTGGTACCGTTCAACTAGCCAAAAACATTCAGTACTTC. Translated, it gives CASSGTVQLAKNIQYF.

This clone was picked up a small number of times. J is TRBJ2-2 and V is TRBV28; 7 nucleotides line up with TRBD2. The CDR3 has 14 residues. Germline trimming cut 7 bases from V and 3 bases from J; bases unmatched to any gene: 5. CDR1 is MDHEN and CDR2 is SYDVKM in the germline V gene. The chain's CDR3 is CASKAGSDTGELFF. DNA for the CDR3: TGTGCCAGCAAAGCGGGAAGCGACACCGGGGAGCTGTTTTTT.

CDR3 DNA: TGTGCCAGCAGCTTAGCGGGGCTAGCGGGGGGGATCAGGGAGCAGTTCTTC. Protein product: CASSLAGLAGGIREQFF. The chain combines TRBV7-2 with TRBJ2-1, with 12 positions matching TRBD2. V trimming: 0 bases; J trimming: 10 bases; junction bases outside the gene matches: 10. The CDR3 runs 17 residues. CDR1 SGHTA and CDR2 FQGNSA come from the germline V gene.

The genes are TRBV4-1 and TRBJ1-1, with D unclear. With 3 bases removed from V and 1 base from J, the gap between germline ends came to 12 bases. The CDR3 loop spans 15 amino acids. CDR1 and CDR2 from the germline V gene are MGHRA and YSYEKL. CDR3 sequence (DNA): TGCGCCAGCAGCCAGCAGCGGGGAACGAACACTGAAGCTTTCTTT. Protein product: CASSQQRGTNTEAFF.

V is TRBV7-8 and J is TRBJ2-7; 12 nucleotides align to TRBD1. The CDR3 is made up of 15 amino acids. V lost 5 bases and J lost 4; bases outside the gene matches: 6. The germline V gene encodes CDR1 SGHVS and CDR2 FQNEAQ. CDR3 loop: CASSPWDRGPYEQYF. CDR3 coding DNA: TGTGCCAGCAGCCCGTGGGACAGGGGGCCTTACGAGCAGTACTTC.

The V call is TRBV6-4, the J call TRBJ1-5, with a possible D match to TRBD1 (6 bases). From germline, CDR1 is MRHNA and CDR2 SNTAGT. CDR3 length: 13 amino acids. With 4 bases removed from V and 7 bases from J, the gap between germline ends came to 11 bases. The CDR3 loop reads CASSVGAGQPQHF. The CDR3, as DNA: TGTGCCAGCAGTGTGGGGGCCGGGCAGCCCCAGCATTTT.

The genes are TRBV4-1 and TRBJ2-2; TRBD1 might be the D (5 bases). CDR1 and CDR2 (germline): MGHRA, YSYEKL. V was cut by 4 bases and J by 3 bases, with 9 bases left in between. This CDR3 has 14 residues. The CDR3 bases are TGCGCCAGCAGCCGGGGCCGGGACACCGGGGAGCTGTTTTTT. It codes for CASSRGRDTGELFF.

The CDR3 sequence: CATGSGTSTDTQYF. The CDR3 bases are TGTGCCACCGGTAGCGGGACTAGCACAGATACGCAGTATTTT. V gene TRBV15 combines with J gene TRBJ2-3; 8 bases line up with TRBD2. The CDR3 spans 14 residues. In germline, CDR1 is LNHNV, CDR2 YYDKDF (reference sequence). The ends lost 8 bases at V and 0 bases at J; junction bases unmatched: 4.

The V call is TRBV19, the J call TRBJ2-6; D unclear. Trimming took off 6 bases at V and 0 bases at J, with 3 bases between the two ends. The CDR3 contains 13 residues. CDR1 and CDR2 from the germline V gene are LNHDA and SQIVND (reference sequence). The CDR3 nucleotides read TGTGCCAGTAGCCTCTCTGGGGCCAACGTCCTGACTTTC. Translation gives CASSLSGANVLTF.

J is TRBJ1-2 and V is TRBV14, with no clear D. The CDR3 length is 13 residues. V was cut by 4 bases and J by 7 bases, with 13 bases left in between. The germline V gene encodes CDR1 SGHDN and CDR2 FVKESK. The chain's CDR3 is CASSLPGFGGYTF. The CDR3 DNA reads TGTGCCAGCAGCCTTCCAGGTTTCGGTGGCTACACCTTC.

Of note for this clone: With only one base between it and a far larger clone, this is likely a read error. The chain has TRBV7-9 and TRBJ1-3; the match to TRBD1 covers 12 bases. The CDR3 totals 18 residues. CDR1 SEHNR and CDR2 FQNEAQ come from the germline V gene (reference sequence). CDR3 residues: CSSSRDRDRGLSGNTIYF. The CDR3 DNA reads as TGTTCCAGCAGCAGAGACCGGGACAGGGGGCTATCTGGAAACACCATATATTTT.

This clone was seen only a few times. The chain uses TRBV7-2 and TRBJ1-2; a weak D match, TRBD1 (6 bases). The CDR3 loop spans 15 amino acids. V was shortened by 1 base and J by 4 bases, with 13 bases between the two germline ends. Germline assignment: CDR1 SGHTA and CDR2 FQGNSA. The CDR3 DNA reads TGTGCCAGCAGCTTAGAGGGTACAGGGATCTATGGCTACACCTTC. This codes for CASSLEGTGIYGYTF.